This T cell receptor beta chain was sequenced for a study of shared clonotypes between healthy human individuals. Whole-study context: Three plates each covered CD4 naive and memory; CD8 naive two, CD8 memory one.

Germline CDR1 reads MDHEN; CDR2 reads SYDVKM. Trimming took 10 bases from V and 2 from J, leaving 21 bases between them. CDR3 size: 16 residues. Sorted-subset replicate PCR reactions were performed with approximately 180 ng DNA, corresponding to roughly 31,000 T cell genomes. This table comes from immunoSEQ multiplex PCR, and its TCRdb copy is limited to in-frame clones, with some not included. In the table there are 2,500,000 or so clones, roughly 93% of which are singletons. The clonotype comes from a man younger than 35 in good health. Some clones in this sample may be carry-over from other donors' samples. V gene TRBV28 combines with J gene TRBJ1-5; D not certain. The specimen sequenced was naive CD4+ T cells from PBMCs. Regarding subset: CD45RA+ positively selected. The CDR3 DNA reads as TGTGCCATGGGGTTCGCGGCGGGGATTGGCAATCAGCCCCAGCATTTT. It yields the protein CAMGFAAGIGNQPQHF.